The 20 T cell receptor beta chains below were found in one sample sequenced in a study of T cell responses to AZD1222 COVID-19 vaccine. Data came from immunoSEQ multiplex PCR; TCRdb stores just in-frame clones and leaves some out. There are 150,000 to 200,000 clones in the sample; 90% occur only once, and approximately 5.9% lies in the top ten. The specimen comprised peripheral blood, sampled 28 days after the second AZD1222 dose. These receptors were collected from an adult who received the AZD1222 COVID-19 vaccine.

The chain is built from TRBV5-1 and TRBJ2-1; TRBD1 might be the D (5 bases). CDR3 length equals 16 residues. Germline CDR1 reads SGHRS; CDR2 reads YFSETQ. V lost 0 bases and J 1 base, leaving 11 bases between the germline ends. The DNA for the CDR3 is TGCGCCAGCAGCTTGGCTGGCGCAGGGTCCTACAATGAGCAGTTCTTC. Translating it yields CASSLAGAGSYNEQFF.

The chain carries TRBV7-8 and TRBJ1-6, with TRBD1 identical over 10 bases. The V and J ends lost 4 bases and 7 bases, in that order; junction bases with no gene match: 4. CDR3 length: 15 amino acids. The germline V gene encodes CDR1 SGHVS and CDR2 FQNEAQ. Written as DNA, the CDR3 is TGTGCCAGCAGCTCGGGGACAGGGGTAAATTCACCCCTCCACTTT. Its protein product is CASSSGTGVNSPLHF.

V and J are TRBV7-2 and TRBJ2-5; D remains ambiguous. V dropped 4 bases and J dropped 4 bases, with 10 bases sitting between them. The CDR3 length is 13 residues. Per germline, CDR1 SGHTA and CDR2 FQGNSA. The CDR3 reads CASSSGSTETQYF. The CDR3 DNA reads TGTGCCAGCAGCTCTGGTTCCACAGAGACCCAGTACTTC.

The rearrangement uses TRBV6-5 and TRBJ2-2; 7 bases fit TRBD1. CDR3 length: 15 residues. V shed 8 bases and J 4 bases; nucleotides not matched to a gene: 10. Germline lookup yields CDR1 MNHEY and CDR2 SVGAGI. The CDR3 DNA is TGTGCCAGCCTCCCCCGAGCAGGGGGCACCGGGGAGCTGTTTTTT. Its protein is CASLPRAGGTGELFF.

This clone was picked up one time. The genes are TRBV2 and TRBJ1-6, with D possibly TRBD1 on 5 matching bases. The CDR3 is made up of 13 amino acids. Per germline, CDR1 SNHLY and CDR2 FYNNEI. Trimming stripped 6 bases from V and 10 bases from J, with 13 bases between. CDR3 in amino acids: CASSRQSQSPLHF. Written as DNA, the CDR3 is TGTGCCAGCAGCCGACAGAGCCAATCACCCCTCCACTTT.

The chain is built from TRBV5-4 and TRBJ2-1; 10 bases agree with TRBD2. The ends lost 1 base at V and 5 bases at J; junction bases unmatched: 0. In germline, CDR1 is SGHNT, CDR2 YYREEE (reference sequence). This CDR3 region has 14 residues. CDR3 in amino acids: CASSLTSGDNEQFF. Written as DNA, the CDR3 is TGTGCCAGCAGCTTGACTAGCGGGGACAATGAGCAGTTCTTC.

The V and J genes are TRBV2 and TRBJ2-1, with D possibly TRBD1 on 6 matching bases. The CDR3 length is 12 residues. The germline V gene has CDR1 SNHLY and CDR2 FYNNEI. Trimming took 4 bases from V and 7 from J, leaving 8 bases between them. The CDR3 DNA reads TGTGCCAGCAGTGGAGGGGGAAATGAGCAGTTCTTC. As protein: CASSGGGNEQFF. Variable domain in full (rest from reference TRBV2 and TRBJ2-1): EPEVTQTPSHQVTQMGQEVILRCVPISNHLYFYWYRQILGQKVEFLVSFYNNEISEKSEIFDDQFSVERPDGSNFTLKIRSTKLEDSAMYFCASSGGGNEQFFGPGTRLTVL.

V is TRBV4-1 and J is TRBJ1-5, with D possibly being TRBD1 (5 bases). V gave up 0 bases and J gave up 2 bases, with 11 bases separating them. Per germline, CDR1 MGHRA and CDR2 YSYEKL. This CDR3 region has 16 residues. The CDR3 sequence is CASSQDGGLGNQPQHF. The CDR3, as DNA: TGCGCCAGCAGCCAAGATGGGGGATTAGGCAATCAGCCCCAGCATTTT.

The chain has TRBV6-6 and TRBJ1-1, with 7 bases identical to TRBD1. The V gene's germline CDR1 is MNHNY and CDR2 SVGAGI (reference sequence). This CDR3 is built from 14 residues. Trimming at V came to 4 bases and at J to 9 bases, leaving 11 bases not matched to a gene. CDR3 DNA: TGTGCCAGCAGTTCCCCTTGGACAGGTTCAAAAGCTTTCTTT. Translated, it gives CASSSPWTGSKAFF.

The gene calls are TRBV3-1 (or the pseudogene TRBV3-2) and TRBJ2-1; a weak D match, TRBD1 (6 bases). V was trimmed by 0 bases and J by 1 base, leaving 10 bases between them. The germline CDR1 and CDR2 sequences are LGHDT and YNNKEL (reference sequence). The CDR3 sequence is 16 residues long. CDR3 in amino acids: CASSQDKRGSYNEQFF. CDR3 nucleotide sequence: TGTGCCAGCAGCCAAGATAAGAGGGGGTCCTACAATGAGCAGTTCTTC.

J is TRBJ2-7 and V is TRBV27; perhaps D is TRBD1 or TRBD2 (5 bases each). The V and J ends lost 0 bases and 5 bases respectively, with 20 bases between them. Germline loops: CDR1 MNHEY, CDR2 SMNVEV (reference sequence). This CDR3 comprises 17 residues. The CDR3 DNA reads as TGTGCCAGCAGTTTATCTCCGTTGAGGGGAAAACACGACGAGCAGTACTTC. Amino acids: CASSLSPLRGKHDEQYF.

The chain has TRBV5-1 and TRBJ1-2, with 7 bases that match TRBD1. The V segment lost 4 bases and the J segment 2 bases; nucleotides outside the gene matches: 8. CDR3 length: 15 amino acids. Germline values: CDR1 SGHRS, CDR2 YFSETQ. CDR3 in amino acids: CASSLGQEENYGYTF. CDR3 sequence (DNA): TGCGCCAGCAGCCTAGGACAGGAAGAGAACTATGGCTACACCTTC.

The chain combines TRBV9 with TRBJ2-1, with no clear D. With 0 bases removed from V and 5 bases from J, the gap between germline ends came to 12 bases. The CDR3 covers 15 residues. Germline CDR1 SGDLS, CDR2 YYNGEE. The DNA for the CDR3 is TGTGCCAGCAGCGTAGAGCTTGGGGAAAACAATGAGCAGTTCTTC. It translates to CASSVELGENNEQFF.

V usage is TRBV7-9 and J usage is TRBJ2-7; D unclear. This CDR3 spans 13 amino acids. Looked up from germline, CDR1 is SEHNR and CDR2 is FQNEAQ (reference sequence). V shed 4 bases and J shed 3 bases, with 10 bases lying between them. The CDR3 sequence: CASSSGPFYEQYF. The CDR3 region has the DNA TGTGCCAGCAGCTCCGGGCCTTTCTACGAGCAGTACTTC.

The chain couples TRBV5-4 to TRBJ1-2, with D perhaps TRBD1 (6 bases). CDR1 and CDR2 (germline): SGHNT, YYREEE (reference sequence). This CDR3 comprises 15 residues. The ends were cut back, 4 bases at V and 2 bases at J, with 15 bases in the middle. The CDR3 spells CASSADRLLNYGYTF. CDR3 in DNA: TGTGCCAGCAGCGCCGACAGGCTACTGAACTATGGCTACACCTTC.

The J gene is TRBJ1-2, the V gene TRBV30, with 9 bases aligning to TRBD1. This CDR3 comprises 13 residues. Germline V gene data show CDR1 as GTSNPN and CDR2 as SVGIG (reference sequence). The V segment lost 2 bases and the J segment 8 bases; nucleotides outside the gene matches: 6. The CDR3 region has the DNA TGTGCCTGGAGTAAACAGGGGGCAGGAGGCTACACCTTC. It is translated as CAWSKQGAGGYTF.

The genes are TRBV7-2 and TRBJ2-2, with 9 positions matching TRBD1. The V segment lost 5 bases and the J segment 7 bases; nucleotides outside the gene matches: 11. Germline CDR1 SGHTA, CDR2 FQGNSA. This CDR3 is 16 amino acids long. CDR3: CASSRSGDRVHGELFF. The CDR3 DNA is TGTGCCAGCAGCCGCTCCGGGGACAGGGTGCACGGGGAGCTGTTTTTT.

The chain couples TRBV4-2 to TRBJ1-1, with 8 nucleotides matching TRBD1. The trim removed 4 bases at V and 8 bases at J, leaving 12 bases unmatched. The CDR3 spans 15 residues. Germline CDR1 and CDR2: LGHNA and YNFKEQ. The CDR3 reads CASSLAPGQGTEAFF. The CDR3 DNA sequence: TGTGCCAGCAGCCTAGCCCCCGGACAGGGAACAGAAGCTTTCTTT.

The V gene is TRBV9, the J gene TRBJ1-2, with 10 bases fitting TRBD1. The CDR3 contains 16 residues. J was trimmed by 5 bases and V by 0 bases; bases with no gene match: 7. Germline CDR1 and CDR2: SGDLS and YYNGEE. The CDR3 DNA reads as TGTGCCAGCAGCGTAGAGGACAGGGGGTCTCGTTATGGCTACACCTTC. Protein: CASSVEDRGSRYGYTF. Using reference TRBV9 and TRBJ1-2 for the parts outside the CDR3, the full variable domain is DSGVTQTPKHLITATGQRVTLRCSPRSGDLSVYWYQQSLDQGLQFLIQYYNGEERAKGNILERFSAQQFPDLHSELNLSSLELGDSALYFCASSVEDRGSRYGYTFGSGTRLTVV.

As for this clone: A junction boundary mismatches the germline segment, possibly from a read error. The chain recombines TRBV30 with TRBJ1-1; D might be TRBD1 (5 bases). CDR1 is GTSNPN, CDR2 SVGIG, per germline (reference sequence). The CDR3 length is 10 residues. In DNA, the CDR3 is TGCGTTCAGGGAGACACTGAAGCTTTCTTT. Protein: CVQGDTEAFF. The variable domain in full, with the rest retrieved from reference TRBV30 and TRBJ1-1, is SQTIHQWPATLVQPVGSPLSLECTVEGTSNPNLYWYRQAAGRGLQLLFYSVGIGQISSEVPQNLSASRPQDRQFILSSKKLLLSDSGFYLCVQGDTEAFFGQGTRLTVV.